The rows below give T cell receptor beta chains drawn from one sample of a study of T cells in localized non-small cell lung cancer. Repertoires were generated with immunoSEQ multiplex PCR, while TCRdb's copy carries only in-frame clones and drops some. The repertoire holds fewer than 40,000 clones, with around 93% as singletons. Sequenced material: peripheral blood, taken before any cancer treatment. These receptors were collected from a female donor older than 55 with stage I lung adenocarcinoma. Both conserved end residues are trimmed from each CDR3. D genes are given only for firm matches.

v_call: TRBV11-2; j_call: TRBJ1-2; d_call: NA; cdr3_aa: ASSLGVRDGYT
v_call: TRBV25-1; j_call: TRBJ1-2; d_call: NA; cdr3_aa: ASKRGEANYGYT
v_call: TRBV6-6; j_call: TRBJ1-1; d_call: NA; cdr3_aa: ASIFRDTEAF
v_call: TRBV4-3; j_call: TRBJ2-7; d_call: NA; cdr3_aa: ASSQEPSRLEQY
v_call: TRBV27; j_call: TRBJ1-4; d_call: NA; cdr3_aa: ASSLSLGEKLF
v_call: TRBV27; j_call: TRBJ1-5; d_call: NA; cdr3_aa: ASSFQGGQPQH
v_call: TRBV30; j_call: TRBJ1-5; d_call: NA; cdr3_aa: AWSTGHDSNQPQH
v_call: TRBV5-1; j_call: TRBJ1-1; d_call: TRBD1; cdr3_aa: ASGRDRPNTEAF
v_call: TRBV6-5; j_call: TRBJ1-2; d_call: NA; cdr3_aa: ASSYLSGGPHGYT
v_call: TRBV7-2; j_call: TRBJ2-1; d_call: NA; cdr3_aa: ASSSEGGMNNEQF
v_call: TRBV6-5; j_call: TRBJ1-1; d_call: NA; cdr3_aa: ASSSSENTEAF
v_call: TRBV19; j_call: TRBJ1-4; d_call: TRBD1; cdr3_aa: ASSGDSFNEKLF
v_call: TRBV18; j_call: TRBJ2-7; d_call: NA; cdr3_aa: ASSPPAVGYEQY
v_call: TRBV5-1; j_call: TRBJ1-4; d_call: TRBD1; cdr3_aa: ASRRDSSNEKLF
v_call: TRBV7-9; j_call: TRBJ1-4; d_call: TRBD1; cdr3_aa: ASSPQGLGEKLF
v_call: TRBV5-1; j_call: TRBJ2-1; d_call: NA; cdr3_aa: ASSFRGNSYNEQF
v_call: TRBV5-4; j_call: TRBJ1-2; d_call: NA; cdr3_aa: ASSLEPPYGYT
v_call: TRBV19; j_call: TRBJ1-5; d_call: NA; cdr3_aa: ASRETVADQPQH
v_call: TRBV28; j_call: TRBJ1-3; d_call: NA; cdr3_aa: ASSWQGGRGNTIY
v_call: TRBV18; j_call: TRBJ2-1; d_call: NA; cdr3_aa: ASSPPDAYNEQF
v_call: TRBV28; j_call: TRBJ2-6; d_call: NA; cdr3_aa: ASSRPTQTGANVLT
v_call: TRBV7-2; j_call: TRBJ2-6; d_call: TRBD1; cdr3_aa: ASSSQGAGANVLT
v_call: TRBV19; j_call: TRBJ2-2; d_call: TRBD1; cdr3_aa: ASSIRAGGMRGTGELF
v_call: TRBV27; j_call: TRBJ2-3; d_call: NA; cdr3_aa: ASSLFGTDTQY
v_call: TRBV7-6; j_call: TRBJ2-3; d_call: TRBD2; cdr3_aa: ASSDCPGLASTDTQY
v_call: TRBV6-5; j_call: TRBJ1-3; d_call: TRBD1; cdr3_aa: ASSYRGQGRRNTIY
v_call: TRBV7-8; j_call: TRBJ1-1; d_call: NA; cdr3_aa: ASSLKGPTEAF
v_call: TRBV6-5; j_call: TRBJ2-4; d_call: NA; cdr3_aa: ASSYLGESGKNIQY
v_call: TRBV5-1; j_call: TRBJ1-5; d_call: NA; cdr3_aa: ASSLGDISNQPQH
v_call: TRBV10-3; j_call: TRBJ1-1; d_call: TRBD1; cdr3_aa: AISTGQGQEAF
v_call: TRBV10-3; j_call: TRBJ1-2; d_call: NA; cdr3_aa: AISESMDQSGYT
v_call: TRBV19; j_call: TRBJ2-1; d_call: NA; cdr3_aa: ASTPLATTYNEQF
v_call: TRBV9; j_call: TRBJ2-6; d_call: NA; cdr3_aa: ASSGPGTGVGGANVLT
v_call: TRBV25-1; j_call: TRBJ2-7; d_call: NA; cdr3_aa: ASSDGIRSSYEQY
v_call: TRBV2; j_call: TRBJ2-1; d_call: NA; cdr3_aa: ASSPPEGGSSRNEQF
v_call: TRBV19; j_call: TRBJ1-1; d_call: TRBD1; cdr3_aa: ASSIWGTGLGNTEAF
v_call: TRBV19; j_call: TRBJ2-7; d_call: TRBD1; cdr3_aa: ASSTHGTGRRYEQY
v_call: TRBV27; j_call: TRBJ2-1; d_call: TRBD2; cdr3_aa: ASSPGLAGAMAQF
v_call: TRBV10-1; j_call: TRBJ1-4; d_call: NA; cdr3_aa: ASSAGSLTTNEKLF
v_call: TRBV5-1; j_call: TRBJ2-2; d_call: NA; cdr3_aa: ASSAQGPDTGELF
v_call: TRBV19; j_call: TRBJ2-5; d_call: NA; cdr3_aa: ASSLLYDQETQY
v_call: TRBV5-1; j_call: TRBJ1-2; d_call: TRBD1; cdr3_aa: ASSISTGDYGYT
v_call: TRBV4-2; j_call: TRBJ2-2; d_call: NA; cdr3_aa: ASSQAQGVTGELF
v_call: TRBV28; j_call: TRBJ1-2; d_call: NA; cdr3_aa: ASSLGGGQSYGYT
v_call: TRBV5-1; j_call: TRBJ1-1; d_call: NA; cdr3_aa: ASSLEQEAF